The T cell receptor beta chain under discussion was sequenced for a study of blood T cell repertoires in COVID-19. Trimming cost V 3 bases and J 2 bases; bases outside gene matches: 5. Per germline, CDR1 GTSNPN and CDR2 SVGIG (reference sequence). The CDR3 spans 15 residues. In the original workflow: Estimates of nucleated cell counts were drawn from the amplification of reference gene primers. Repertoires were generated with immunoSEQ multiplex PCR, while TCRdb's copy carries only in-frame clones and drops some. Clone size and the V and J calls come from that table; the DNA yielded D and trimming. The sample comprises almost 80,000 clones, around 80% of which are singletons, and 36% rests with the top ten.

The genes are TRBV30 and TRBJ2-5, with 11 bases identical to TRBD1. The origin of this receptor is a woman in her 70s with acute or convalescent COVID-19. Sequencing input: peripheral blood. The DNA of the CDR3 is TGTGCCTGGAGCAACCGGGACAGGGGGCAAGAGACCCAGTACTTC. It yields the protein CAWSNRDRGQETQYF.